The 28 T cell receptor beta chains given below trace back to one sample, sequenced in a study of Tregs in tolerant kidney transplant recipients. TCRdb's table, derived via immunoSEQ multiplex PCR, lists solely in-frame clones and lacks some. The sample includes approximately 100,000 clones, under 95% seen only once; the top ten take 0.46%. The input for sequencing was CD4+ T cells from blood, taken before the transplant. Receptor source: a human donor who received a combined kidney and bone marrow transplant.

The gene calls are TRBV5-1 and TRBJ2-1; 9 bases are a match to TRBD1. The germline CDR1 and CDR2 sequences are SGHRS and YFSETQ. The CDR3 spans 15 residues. J was trimmed by 4 bases and V by 3 bases; bases with no gene match: 5. The CDR3 loop reads CASSWGTGRYNEQFF. The CDR3 bases are TGCGCCAGCAGCTGGGGGACAGGGCGATACAATGAGCAGTTCTTC.

The chain couples TRBV19 to TRBJ1-2, with 7 nucleotides matching TRBD1. The germline V gene has CDR1 LNHDA and CDR2 SQIVND (reference sequence). V was clipped by 2 bases and J by 5 bases; unmatched bases: 2. CDR3 length equals 13 residues. This chain's CDR3 is CASSISGQYGYTF. Written as DNA, the CDR3 is TGTGCCAGTAGTATATCGGGACAGTATGGCTACACCTTC.

Of note for this clone: Other DNA sequences in the same sample also yield this CDR3. The chain is built from TRBV7-9 and TRBJ1-6; D is perhaps TRBD1 (5 bases). CDR1 and CDR2 from the germline V gene are SEHNR and FQNEAQ (reference sequence). This CDR3 is built from 12 residues. The V gene lost 10 bases and the J gene lost 6 bases, with 10 bases spanning the gap. CDR3 region: CATEDSNSPLHF. CDR3 coding DNA: TGTGCCACAGAAGACAGTAATTCACCCCTCCACTTT.

The chain joins TRBV4-3 to TRBJ2-3; D may be TRBD1 (5 bases). The CDR3 runs to 14 residues. Between the trimmed V and J ends, which lost 0 bases and 8 bases, there was a span of 12 bases. CDR1 LGHNA and CDR2 YSLEER come from the germline V gene. The CDR3 DNA is TGCGCCAGCAGCCAAGATCATAAAGGGGCTACGCAGTATTTT. Its translation: CASSQDHKGATQYF.

The rearrangement links TRBV4-3 to TRBJ2-5, with D tentatively TRBD2 (6 bases). The ends were cut back, 1 base at V and 0 bases at J, with 12 bases in the middle. The CDR3 runs 16 residues. The germline CDR1 and CDR2 sequences are LGHNA and YSLEER. The DNA for the CDR3 is TGCGCCAGCAGCCAAGCACTCGCGGGGAACCAAGAGACCCAGTACTTC. This encodes CASSQALAGNQETQYF.

V and J are TRBV27 and TRBJ1-5; 10 bases map to TRBD1. Germline CDR1 reads MNHEY; CDR2 reads SMNVEV (reference sequence). This CDR3 region has 17 residues. With 4 bases clipped from V and 1 base from J, the junction kept 7 bases outside the gene matches. CDR3 in DNA: TGTGCCAGCAGTTCGCATAGGACAGGGGGGAGCAATCAGCCCCAGCATTTT. Residues: CASSSHRTGGSNQPQHF.

The genes are TRBV7-9 and TRBJ2-5; TRBD1 is a possible D gene (5 bases). V shed 3 bases and J shed 9 bases, with 20 bases lying between them. The CDR3 spans 15 residues. In germline, CDR1 is SEHNR, CDR2 FQNEAQ (reference sequence). The CDR3 nucleotides are TGTGCCAGCAGCTTGCTCGCAGGGATCCGAATCCCCCAGTACTTC. This sequence encodes CASSLLAGIRIPQYF.

The chain joins TRBV28 to TRBJ2-1; TRBD1 agrees at 7 bases. The length of the CDR3 is 12 residues. Germline trimming cut 6 bases from V and 9 bases from J; bases unmatched to any gene: 5. Germline values: CDR1 MDHEN, CDR2 SYDVKM. CDR3 sequence reads: CASSPNRGEQFF. The CDR3 bases are TGTGCCAGCAGCCCTAACAGGGGTGAGCAGTTCTTC.

The chain recombines TRBV7-9 with TRBJ1-2; D is ambiguous. CDR1 SEHNR and CDR2 FQNEAQ come from the germline V gene (reference sequence). Between the trimmed V and J ends, which lost 5 bases and 7 bases, there was a span of 17 bases. The CDR3 contains 14 residues. The DNA of the CDR3 is TGTGCCAGCAGCCTTGACGGGGAAGCGCGTGGCTACACCTTC. Protein sequence: CASSLDGEARGYTF.

The count of this clone is one. In nucleotides, the CDR3 is TGTGCCAGCAGGCCCACAGGCCGGTTGCACACTGAAGCTTTCTTT. Translating gives CASRPTGRLHTEAFF. This chain connects TRBV7-2 to TRBJ1-1, with D perhaps matching TRBD1 (5 bases). Per germline, CDR1 SGHTA and CDR2 FQGNSA. The CDR3 is 15 residues long. Trimming left V 6 bases short and J 3 bases short, with 17 bases between.

The V and J genes are TRBV5-4 and TRBJ1-6, with TRBD1 matching over 7 bases. With V trimmed by 2 bases and J by 10 bases, 6 bases remained unmatched. The CDR3 covers 14 residues. CDR1 is SGHNT and CDR2 is YYREEE in the germline V gene (reference sequence). As DNA, the CDR3 is TGTGCCAGCAGCTTCCAGGGGGGAAGGTCACCCCTCCACTTT. Residues: CASSFQGGRSPLHF.

The genes are TRBV18 and TRBJ1-6; D call uncertain. With 6 bases removed from V and 3 bases from J, the gap between germline ends came to 15 bases. CDR3 size: 16 residues. The germline gives CDR1 KGHSH, CDR2 LQKENI. CDR3 coding DNA: TGTGCCAGCTCCCACGATACGACGGGCTATAATTCACCCCTCCACTTT. The encoded protein is CASSHDTTGYNSPLHF.

This clone was recorded only once. This chain connects TRBV7-9 to TRBJ1-1; unclear D gene. Germline values: CDR1 SEHNR, CDR2 FQNEAQ (reference sequence). V was clipped by 1 base and J by 5 bases, with 8 bases between them. The CDR3 extends over 13 amino acids. CDR3 coding DNA: TGTGCCAGCAGCTTAGGTCAGAGGACTGAAGCTTTCTTT. Its translation is CASSLGQRTEAFF.

CDR3 region: CASSYRTNEQFF. The CDR3 DNA reads as TGTGCCAGCAGTTACCGGACTAATGAGCAGTTCTTC. The genes are TRBV28 and TRBJ2-1, with D perhaps matching TRBD2 (5 bases). Germline CDR1 reads MDHEN; CDR2 reads SYDVKM. This CDR3 has 12 residues. Trimming pared 4 bases from V and 7 bases from J, leaving 8 bases between.

The V and J genes are TRBV4-2 and TRBJ2-5; 10 nucleotides line up with TRBD1. Germline-derived CDR1 and CDR2 are LGHNA and YNFKEQ. The CDR3 loop spans 16 amino acids. Trimming took 4 bases from V and 1 from J; bases not matched to a gene: 6. The DNA for the CDR3 is TGTGCCAGCAGCCTTGGGACAGGGGAGGGCCAAGAGACCCAGTACTTC. Amino acid sequence: CASSLGTGEGQETQYF.

As concerns this clone: One end of the junction is discordant with germline, which a read error may explain. This chain uses TRBV6-1 with TRBJ1-2, with D perhaps matching TRBD1 (6 bases). Germline-derived CDR1 and CDR2 are MNHNS and SASEGT. The CDR3 spans 11 residues. The CDR3 sequence is CASGDRPGYTF. The CDR3 DNA reads TGTGCCAGCGGTGACAGGCCTGGCTACACCTTC.

V is TRBV11-2 and J is TRBJ2-7; D might be TRBD2 (6 bases). V was clipped by 11 bases and J by 1 base, with 12 bases between them. The CDR3 sequence is 12 residues long. In germline, CDR1 is SGHAT, CDR2 FQNNGV. CDR3: CAGGGVSYEQYF. The CDR3 DNA follows: TGTGCCGGTGGAGGGGTTTCCTACGAGCAGTACTTC.

This CDR3 is CSVEDRRVITDTQYF. The CDR3, as DNA: TGCAGCGTTGAAGATCGTAGAGTAATCACAGATACGCAGTATTTT. The chain links TRBV29-1 to TRBJ2-3, with D uncertain. CDR3 length equals 15 residues. Germline assignment: CDR1 SQVTM and CDR2 ANQGSEA. V lost 0 bases to trimming and J lost 2 bases, with 12 bases between them.

Notes on this clone: Other DNA sequences within the sample encode an identical CDR3. The CDR3 loop is CAWSVLYNSPLHF. DNA of the CDR3: TGTGCCTGGAGTGTACTCTATAATTCACCCCTCCACTTT. The chain carries TRBV30 and TRBJ1-6; unclear D gene. Trimming stripped 0 bases from V and 3 bases from J, with 3 bases between. The length of the CDR3 is 13 residues. The germline V gene has CDR1 GTSNPN and CDR2 SVGIG (reference sequence).

J is TRBJ1-2 and V is TRBV30; D unresolved. The ends were cut back, 4 bases at V and 7 bases at J, with 13 bases in the middle. This CDR3 contains 12 residues. Germline V lookup: CDR1 GTSNPN, CDR2 SVGIG (reference sequence). The CDR3 nucleotides are TGTGCCTGGAACGGGAACTTGGGTGGCTACACCTTC. Amino acid sequence: CAWNGNLGGYTF.

A remark on this clone: This same CDR3 is encoded by further DNA sequences in the sample. The chain recombines TRBV5-1 with TRBJ2-3, with D perhaps TRBD2 (5 bases). V dropped 4 bases and J dropped 4 bases, with 10 bases sitting between them. The germline V gene has CDR1 SGHRS and CDR2 YFSETQ. The CDR3 covers 13 residues. The CDR3 here is CASSRTGADTQYF. The CDR3, as DNA: TGCGCCAGCAGCCGGACTGGCGCAGATACGCAGTATTTT.

This chain joins TRBV7-2 and TRBJ2-2; no firm D call. V dropped 1 base and J dropped 1 base, with 7 bases sitting between them. The CDR3 extends over 15 amino acids. Germline-derived CDR1 and CDR2 are SGHTA and FQGNSA. This CDR3 reads CASSLGLGNTGELFF. CDR3 in DNA: TGTGCCAGCAGCTTAGGTCTAGGGAACACCGGGGAGCTGTTTTTT. The variable domain in full, with the rest retrieved from reference TRBV7-2 and TRBJ2-2, is GAGVSQSPSNKVTEKGKDVELRCDPISGHTALYWYRQSLGQGLEFLIYFQGNSAPDKSGLPSDRFSAERTGGSVSTLTIQRTQQEDSAVYLCASSLGLGNTGELFFGEGSRLTVL.

This clone occurred a few times. The chain has TRBV7-7 and TRBJ2-1; D remains ambiguous. Per germline, CDR1 SSHAT and CDR2 FNYEAQ (reference sequence). This CDR3 has 13 residues. With 1 base removed from V and 4 bases from J, the gap between germline ends came to 5 bases. Here the CDR3 DNA reads TGTGCCAGCAGCTTAGGCCGGTACAATGAGCAGTTCTTC. It translates to CASSLGRYNEQFF.

The chain has TRBV14 and TRBJ1-2; D may be TRBD1 (5 bases). Germline V lookup: CDR1 SGHDN, CDR2 FVKESK. The CDR3 contains 14 residues. The V gene lost 4 bases and the J gene lost 4 bases, with 13 bases spanning the gap. CDR3 coding DNA: TGTGCCAGCAGCCCCCTGCAGGGCGGCTATGGCTACACCTTC. Its protein is CASSPLQGGYGYTF. The variable domain in full, with the rest retrieved from reference TRBV14 and TRBJ1-2, is EAGVTQFPSHSVIEKGQTVTLRCDPISGHDNLYWYRRVMGKEIKFLLHFVKESKQDESGMPNNRFLAERTGGTYSTLKVQPAELEDSGVYFCASSPLQGGYGYTFGSGTRLTVV.

This clone showed up just once. The chain combines TRBV9 with TRBJ1-1, with D hard to call. The CDR3 has 13 residues. Trimming took off 3 bases at V and 5 bases at J, with 11 bases between the two ends. The germline V gene has CDR1 SGDLS and CDR2 YYNGEE. CDR3 amino acids: CASSGPTGTEAFF. In DNA form, the CDR3 reads TGTGCCAGCAGCGGCCCGACGGGGACTGAAGCTTTCTTT.

The V and J genes are TRBV7-2 and TRBJ1-3; the D gene is possibly TRBD1 (6 bases). CDR3 length equals 15 residues. Germline V gene sequence: CDR1 SGHTA, CDR2 FQGNSA. Trimming removed 4 bases from V and 2 bases from J, with 12 bases in between. CDR3: CASSSPTGAGNTIYF. The CDR3 DNA reads TGTGCCAGCAGCTCCCCGACAGGAGCTGGAAACACCATATATTTT.

V and J are TRBV7-3 and TRBJ2-1; no clear D. V lost 3 bases to trimming and J lost 6 bases, with 12 bases between them. The CDR3 spans 14 residues. The germline V gene encodes CDR1 SGHTA and CDR2 FQGTGA. The CDR3 DNA follows: TGTGCCAGCAGCTTCTCGAACAGAGTCAATGAGCAGTTCTTC. Encoded protein: CASSFSNRVNEQFF. Combining the CDR3 with reference TRBV7-3 and TRBJ2-1 gives the whole variable domain GAGVSQTPSNKVTEKGKYVELRCDPISGHTALYWYRQSLGQGPEFLIYFQGTGAADDSGLPNDRFFAVRPEGSVSTLKIQRTERGDSAVYLCASSFSNRVNEQFFGPGTRLTVL.

This clone was counted once. The chain has TRBV4-2 and TRBJ2-5, with TRBD2 identical over 10 bases. The J call may be incorrect, as the DNA end agrees better with TRBJ2-7. Germline loops: CDR1 LGHNA, CDR2 YNFKEQ. The CDR3 sequence is 16 residues long. The CDR3 coding sequence is TGTGCCAGCAGCCAAGGGGGACTAGCGTCTTCCTACGAGCAGTACTTC. Its translation is CASSQGGLASSYEQYF.